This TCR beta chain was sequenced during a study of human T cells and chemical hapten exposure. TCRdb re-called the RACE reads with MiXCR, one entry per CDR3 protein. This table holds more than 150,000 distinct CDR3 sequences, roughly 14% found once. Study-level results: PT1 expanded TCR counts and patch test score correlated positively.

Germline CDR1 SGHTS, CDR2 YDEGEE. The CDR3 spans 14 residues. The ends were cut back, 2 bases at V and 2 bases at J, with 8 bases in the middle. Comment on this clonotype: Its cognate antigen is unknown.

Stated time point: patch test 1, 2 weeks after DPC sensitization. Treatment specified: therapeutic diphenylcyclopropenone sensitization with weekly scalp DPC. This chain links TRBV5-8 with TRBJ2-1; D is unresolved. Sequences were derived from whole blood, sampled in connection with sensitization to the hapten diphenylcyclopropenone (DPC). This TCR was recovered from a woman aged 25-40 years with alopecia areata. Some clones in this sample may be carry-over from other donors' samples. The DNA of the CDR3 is TGTGCCAGCAGCTTTTTTTTAACCTACAATGAGCAGTTCTTC. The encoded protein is CASSFFLTYNEQFF.